The 26 T cell receptor beta chains in this list originate from one sample, sequenced in a study of tumor-infiltrating lymphocytes in primary liver carcinoma. A constant-region primer served to make TCR beta cDNA from about 500 ng total RNA. Slightly modified ARM-PCR with three nested multiplex PCR rounds yielded TCR beta libraries. TRBV1-TRBV30 forward primers paired with a C-beta reverse primer were used in the first two PCR rounds, which ran approximately 10 cycles each. TCRdb re-derived calls from the multiplex PCR reads in MiXCR, one entry per CDR3 protein. The repertoire holds 300,000 to 350,000 distinct CDR3 sequences, with around three fifths as singletons. Unsorted whole blood supplied the RNA, and germline DNA was extracted too. Sequencing was performed on peripheral blood. The receptors were sampled from a man between 40 and 49 years old with primary liver carcinoma and hepatitis B virus infection.

Only a few counts were recorded for this clonotype. Compared with germline, one end of the junction differs, possibly owing to a read error. This sequence joins TRBV4-2 and TRBJ2-5; TRBD2 matches 16 bases. CDR3 size: 18 residues. The germline CDR1 and CDR2 sequences are LGHNA and YNFKEQ. In DNA form, the CDR3 reads TGTGTCAGCAGCCAAGGCGGGACTAGCGGGAGGGCCAAAGAGACCCAGTACTTC. It encodes CVSSQGGTSGRAKETQYF.

This clonotype was recorded once. Germline and junction disagree at one end, which may indicate a read error. The CDR3 loop reads CASNLAYRRTATEAFF. CDR3 bases: TGTGCCAGCAACTTAGCCTACAGGAGGACGGCAACTGAAGCTTTCTTT. The chain has TRBV11-2 and TRBJ1-1; D might be TRBD1 (5 bases). CDR1 SGHAT and CDR2 FQNNGV come from the germline V gene. The CDR3 runs 16 residues.

The chain carries TRBV5-6 and TRBJ2-3; D gene uncertain. Trimming pared 1 base from V and 4 bases from J, leaving 13 bases between. This CDR3 is 15 amino acids long. Germline assignment: CDR1 SGHDT and CDR2 YYEEEE. CDR3 nucleotides: TGTGCCAGCAGCTTGTACCCATTCGATCCAGATACGCAGTATTTT. It yields the protein CASSLYPFDPDTQYF. Filled out from reference TRBV5-6 and TRBJ2-3, the complete variable domain reads DAGVTQSPTHLIKTRGQQVTLRCSPKSGHDTVSWYQQALGQGPQFIFQYYEEEERQRGNFPDRFSGHQFPNYSSELNVNALLLGDSALYLCASSLYPFDPDTQYFGPGTRLTVL.

The genes are TRBV6-5 and TRBJ2-2; a possible D gene is TRBD1 (7 bases). This CDR3 has 14 amino acids. Trimming stripped 7 bases from V and 5 bases from J, with 14 bases between. Germline CDR1 and CDR2: MNHEY and SVGAGI. CDR3 DNA: TGTGCCAGCACGGCAGGGGGGAATACCGGGGAGCTGTTTTTT. Protein sequence: CASTAGGNTGELFF.

This clonotype was found a few times. The J gene is TRBJ2-1, the V gene TRBV7-8, with a weak D call TRBD2 (6 bases). V was trimmed by 5 bases and J by 4 bases, leaving 18 bases between them. This CDR3 has 16 residues. Germline loops: CDR1 SGHVS, CDR2 FQNEAQ. The CDR3 bases are TGTGCCAGCAGCCCCCCGCGGGGACTCTTTTACAATGAGCAGTTCTTC. Its translation: CASSPPRGLFYNEQFF.

In this sample, this clonotype turned up many times. The chain is built from TRBV29-1 and TRBJ1-1; the D is unclear. V gave up 0 bases and J gave up 4 bases, with 9 bases separating them. The CDR3 contains 13 residues. Germline CDR1 reads SQVTM; CDR2 reads ANQGSEA. The CDR3, as DNA: TGCAGCGTTGAAGACTCAGGAGGCACTGAAGCTTTCTTT. Residues: CSVEDSGGTEAFF.

The chain carries TRBV4-2 and TRBJ2-2, with TRBD2 as a possible D gene (6 bases). This CDR3 is 15 amino acids long. Germline loops: CDR1 LGHNA, CDR2 YNFKEQ. The CDR3 nucleotides read TGTACTAGCAGCCAAAGTAGGGCCCTCACCGGGGAGCTGTTTTTT. Amino acids: CTSSQSRALTGELFF.

This clonotype was observed a few times. The gene calls are TRBV24-1 and TRBJ2-1; D might be TRBD2 (5 bases). The V gene lost 0 bases and the J gene lost 6 bases, with 11 bases spanning the gap. The length of the CDR3 is 15 residues. CDR1 KGHDR and CDR2 SFDVKD come from the germline V gene. The CDR3 DNA reads TGTGCCACCAGTGATTTGTCTAGCCAGTTCAATGAGCAGTTCTTC. Its protein is CATSDLSSQFNEQFF.

This clonotype was counted only a few times. The chain carries TRBV28 and TRBJ2-5; D gene unclear. The V gene lost 6 bases and the J gene lost 2 bases, with 13 bases spanning the gap. The CDR3 loop spans 14 amino acids. Germline-derived CDR1 and CDR2 are MDHEN and SYDVKM. CDR3: CASSSALVQETQYF. The DNA of the CDR3 is TGTGCCAGCAGCTCGGCTTTAGTACAAGAGACCCAGTACTTC.

To note about this clonotype: This could be a read error, since a much larger clone is one nucleotide away. The rearrangement joins TRBV6-2 or TRBV6-3 to TRBJ2-7; D is ambiguous. Trimming cost V 6 bases and J 6 bases, with 12 bases left between them. Germline values: CDR1 MNHEY, CDR2 SVGEGT. The CDR3 totals 12 residues. DNA for the CDR3: TGTGCCAGCAGCCAGACCCTGTGCGAGCAGTACTTC. Amino acids: CASSQTLCEQYF.

The chain is built from TRBV12-3 or TRBV12-4 and TRBJ1-2; D is undetermined. The germline V and J ends were trimmed by 9 bases and 2 bases, with 13 bases remaining between them. The CDR3 extends over 13 amino acids. CDR3 bases: TGTGCCAGTAGCTCGGTAACGAACTATGGCTACACCTTC. Translation: CASSSVTNYGYTF.

Turning to this clonotype: Its ends do not fully match the called genes, so a read error is possible. The V gene is TRBV5-1, the J gene TRBJ2-2, with 7 nucleotides matching TRBD2. This CDR3 has 15 amino acids. Germline loops: CDR1 SGHRS, CDR2 YFSETQ. The CDR3 nucleotides are TGCGCCGGCAGCTTGGAGGCGGGAGTAAATGAGGAGCTGTTTTTT. It yields the protein CAGSLEAGVNEELFF.

This clonotype occurred a few times. The chain recombines TRBV10-3 with TRBJ2-5, with TRBD1 identical over 10 bases. Germline CDR1 and CDR2: ENHRY and SYGVKD. This CDR3 comprises 17 residues. V trimming: 3 bases; J trimming: 5 bases; junction bases outside the gene matches: 12. In nucleotides, the CDR3 is TGTGCCATCAGTGATCTGGTGACAGGGGGCTTGGGGGAGACCCAGTACTTC. Its translation: CAISDLVTGGLGETQYF.

On this clonotype: This sequence may be a read error, since a much larger clone differs from it by one base. The J gene is TRBJ2-5, the V gene TRBV12-3 or TRBV12-4; tentative D call: TRBD2 (6 bases). V was clipped by 6 bases and J by 5 bases, with 16 bases between them. This CDR3 has 14 amino acids. The CDR3: CASSYPTGGETQYF. The CDR3 DNA is TGTGCCAGCAGCTACCCTACTGGGGGGGAGACCCAGTACTTC.

This sequence joins TRBV15 and TRBJ2-5; the D is unclear. V lost 0 bases, J lost 8 bases, and 16 bases lay in between. The germline gives CDR1 LNHNV, CDR2 YYDKDF (reference sequence). The CDR3 length is 15 residues. The CDR3 spells CATSRDITRIDTQYF. CDR3 DNA: TGTGCCACCAGCAGAGATATTACCAGAATAGACACCCAGTACTTC.

This clonotype occurred many times. J is TRBJ2-7 and V is TRBV5-5, with D possibly matching TRBD2 (5 bases). This CDR3 contains 14 residues. V shed 3 bases and J shed 2 bases, with 12 bases lying between them. Germline V gives CDR1 SGHKS, CDR2 YYEKEE (reference sequence). CDR3 in amino acids: CASSSVGRAYEQYF. The CDR3 nucleotides read TGTGCCAGCAGCTCGGTTGGGAGAGCCTACGAGCAGTACTTC. Looking up the rest from reference TRBV5-5 and TRBJ2-7 gives the full variable domain: DAGVTQSPTHLIKTRGQQVTLRCSPISGHKSVSWYQQVLGQGPQFIFQYYEKEERGRGNFPDRFSARQFPNYSSELNVNALLLGDSALYLCASSSVGRAYEQYFGPGTRLTVT.

V is TRBV28 and J is TRBJ1-2; no firm D call. V shed 6 bases and J shed 5 bases, with 16 bases lying between them. CDR3 length equals 14 residues. The germline V gene has CDR1 MDHEN and CDR2 SYDVKM. The CDR3 protein is CASSPSGLLYGYTF. CDR3 coding DNA: TGTGCCAGCAGCCCTAGCGGACTATTATATGGCTACACCTTC.

The genes are TRBV19 and TRBJ2-3; D gene uncertain. The CDR3 has 12 amino acids. Trimming left V 2 bases short and J 5 bases short, with 5 bases between. Germline lookup yields CDR1 LNHDA and CDR2 SQIVND (reference sequence). In DNA, the CDR3 is TGTGCCAGTAGTATAACCGGAGATACGCAGTATTTT. This gives the protein CASSITGDTQYF.

This clonotype appeared a single time. J is TRBJ1-2 and V is TRBV6-5; no firm D call. V was cut by 6 bases and J by 10 bases, with 15 bases left in between. The CDR3 is 12 residues long. Germline CDR1 reads MNHEY; CDR2 reads SVGAGI. CDR3 residues: CASRVNTGVYTF. The CDR3 DNA reads as TGTGCCAGCAGAGTTAACACTGGGGTCTACACCTTC.

A word on this clonotype: At one end the junction does not follow the germline gene, possibly because of a read error. The V gene is TRBV6-1, the J gene TRBJ2-1, with D uncertain. Germline V CDR1 and CDR2: MNHNS, SASEGT. The CDR3 loop spans 16 amino acids. The CDR3: CAGSEADARPYNEQFF. The CDR3 DNA follows: TGTGCCGGCAGTGAAGCTGACGCCCGACCCTACAATGAGCAGTTCTTC.

The chain combines TRBV12-3 or TRBV12-4 with TRBJ1-1, with 7 bases that match TRBD1. V lost 6 bases to trimming and J lost 1 base; unmatched junction nucleotides: 11. This CDR3 has 16 residues. For the CDR3, the DNA is TGTGCCAGCAGCTCTCTAACGACAGGGAAGAACACTGAAGCTTTCTTT. This gives the protein CASSSLTTGKNTEAFF.

The J gene is TRBJ2-3, the V gene TRBV11-3; D uncertain. Per germline, CDR1 SGHNT and CDR2 YENEEA. The V end was cut by 5 bases, the J end by 8 bases, with 17 bases between. This CDR3 spans 14 amino acids. The DNA for the CDR3 is TGTGCCAGCAGCAAGCCTGAGAGCATAGTTACGCAGTATTTT. Amino acids: CASSKPESIVTQYF. Looking up the rest from reference TRBV11-3 and TRBJ2-3 gives the full variable domain: EAGVVQSPRYKIIEKKQPVAFWCNPISGHNTLYWYLQNLGQGPELLIRYENEEAVDDSQLPKDRFSAERLKGVDSTLKIQPAELGDSAVYLCASSKPESIVTQYFGPGTRLTVL.

This clonotype was seen a handful of times. The rearrangement links TRBV28 to TRBJ2-7; TRBD1 matches 8 bases. Germline CDR1 MDHEN, CDR2 SYDVKM. The CDR3 loop spans 15 amino acids. V was clipped by 5 bases and J by 1 base; unmatched bases: 7. Written as DNA, the CDR3 is TGTGCCAGCAGTCCCTCGACAGGGGCGTCCTACGAGCAGTACTTC. As protein: CASSPSTGASYEQYF.

A remark on this clonotype: A read error may account for a junction end that differs from germline. The CDR3 DNA follows: TGCGCCAGCGGTGAGTCGACAGGGGGCAACGGGGAGCTGTTTTTC. This translates into CASGESTGGNGELFF. The chain uses TRBV10-1 and TRBJ2-2; 10 nucleotides align to TRBD1. This CDR3 is 15 amino acids long. The germline V gene encodes CDR1 WNHNN and CDR2 SYGVQD (reference sequence).

Worth noting for this clonotype: This may be a read error, as it is one base from a much larger clone. It is likely a read error, because the conserved phenylalanine at the end of the CDR3 is missing. The chain is built from TRBV4-1 and TRBJ2-5, with a possible D match to TRBD2 (5 bases). Trimming took 2 bases from V and 5 from J, leaving 12 bases between them. The germline CDR1 and CDR2 sequences are MGHRA and YSYEKL. This CDR3 contains 14 residues. The CDR3 loop is CASSQTLAGETQYL. The CDR3 DNA reads as TGCGCCAGCAGCCAAACTCTAGCAGGCGAGACCCAGTACCTC.

V is TRBV5-1 and J is TRBJ2-1; no firm D call. V was trimmed by 2 bases and J by 1 base, leaving 13 bases between them. The CDR3 has 16 amino acids. Germline CDR1 is SGHRS and CDR2 is YFSETQ. CDR3 DNA sequence: TGCGCCAGCAGCTTCGGACCACTCGGATCCTACAATGAGCAGTTCTTC. Its translation: CASSFGPLGSYNEQFF. Supplemented by reference TRBV5-1 and TRBJ2-1, the full variable domain reads KAGVTQTPRYLIKTRGQQVTLSCSPISGHRSVSWYQQTPGQGLQFLFEYFSETQRNKGNFPGRFSGRQFSNSRSEMNVSTLELGDSALYLCASSFGPLGSYNEQFFGPGTRLTVL.